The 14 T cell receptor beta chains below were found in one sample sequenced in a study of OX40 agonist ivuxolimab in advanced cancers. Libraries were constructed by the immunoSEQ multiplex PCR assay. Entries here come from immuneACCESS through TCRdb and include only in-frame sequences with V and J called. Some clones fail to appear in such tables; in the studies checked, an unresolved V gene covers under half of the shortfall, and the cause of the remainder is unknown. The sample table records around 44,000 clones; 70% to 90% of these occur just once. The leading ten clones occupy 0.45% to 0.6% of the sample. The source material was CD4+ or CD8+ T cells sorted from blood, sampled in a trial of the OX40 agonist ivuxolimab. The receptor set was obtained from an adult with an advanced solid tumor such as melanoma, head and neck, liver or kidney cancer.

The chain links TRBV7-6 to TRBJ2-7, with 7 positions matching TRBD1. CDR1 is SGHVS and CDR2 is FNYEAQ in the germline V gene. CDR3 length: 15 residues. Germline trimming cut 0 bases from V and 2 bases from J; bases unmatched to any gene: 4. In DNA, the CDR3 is TGTGCCAGCAGCTTAGCAGGCACAGGGGCCTACGAGCAGTACTTC. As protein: CASSLAGTGAYEQYF.

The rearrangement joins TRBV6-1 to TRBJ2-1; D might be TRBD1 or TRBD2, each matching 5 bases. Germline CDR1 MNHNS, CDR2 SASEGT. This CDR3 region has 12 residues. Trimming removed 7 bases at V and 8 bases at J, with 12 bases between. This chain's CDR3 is CASKGPLYEQFF. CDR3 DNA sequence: TGTGCCAGCAAGGGACCTCTTTATGAGCAGTTCTTC.

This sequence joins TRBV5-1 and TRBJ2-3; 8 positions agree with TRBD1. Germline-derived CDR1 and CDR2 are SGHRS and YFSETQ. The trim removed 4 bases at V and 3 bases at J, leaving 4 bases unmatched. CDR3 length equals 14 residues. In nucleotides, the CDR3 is TGCGCCAGCAGCCTGGACAGGGTAACAGATACGCAGTATTTT. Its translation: CASSLDRVTDTQYF.

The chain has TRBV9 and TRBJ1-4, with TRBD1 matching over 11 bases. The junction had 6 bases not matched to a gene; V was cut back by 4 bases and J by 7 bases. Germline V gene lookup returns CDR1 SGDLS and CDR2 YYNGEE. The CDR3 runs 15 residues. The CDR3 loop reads CASSMRGTGGEKLFF. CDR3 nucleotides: TGTGCCAGCAGCATGCGCGGGACAGGGGGTGAAAAACTGTTTTTT.

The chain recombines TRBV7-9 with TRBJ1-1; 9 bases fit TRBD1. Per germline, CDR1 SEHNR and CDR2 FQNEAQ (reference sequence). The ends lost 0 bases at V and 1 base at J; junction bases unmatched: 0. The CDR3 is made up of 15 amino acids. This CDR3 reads CASSLADRGNTEAFF. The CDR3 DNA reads TGTGCCAGCAGCTTAGCGGACAGGGGGAACACTGAAGCTTTCTTT.

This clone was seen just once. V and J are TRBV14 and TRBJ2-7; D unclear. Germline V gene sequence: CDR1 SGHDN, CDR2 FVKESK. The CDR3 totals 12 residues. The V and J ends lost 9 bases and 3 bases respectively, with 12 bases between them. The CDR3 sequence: CASGRTLYEQYF. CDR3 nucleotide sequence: TGTGCCAGTGGACGCACCCTCTACGAGCAGTACTTC.

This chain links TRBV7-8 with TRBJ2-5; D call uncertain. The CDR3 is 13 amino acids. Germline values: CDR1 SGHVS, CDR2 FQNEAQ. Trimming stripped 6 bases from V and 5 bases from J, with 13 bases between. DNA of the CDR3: TGTGCCAGCAGACGAGGTAGAGAGGAGACCCAGTACTTC. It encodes CASRRGREETQYF.

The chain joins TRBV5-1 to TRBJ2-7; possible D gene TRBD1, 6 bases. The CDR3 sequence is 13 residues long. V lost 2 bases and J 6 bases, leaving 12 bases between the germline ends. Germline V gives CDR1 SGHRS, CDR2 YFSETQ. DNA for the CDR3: TGCGCCAGCAGCTTCGGGACAATCGCCGAGCAGTACTTC. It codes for CASSFGTIAEQYF.

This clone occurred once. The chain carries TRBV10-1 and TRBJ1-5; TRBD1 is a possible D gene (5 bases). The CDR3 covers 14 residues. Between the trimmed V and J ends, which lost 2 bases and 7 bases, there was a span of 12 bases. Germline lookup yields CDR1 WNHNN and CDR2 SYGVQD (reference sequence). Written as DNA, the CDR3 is TGCGCCAGCAGTGAGATGGGGGGAGGACAGCCCCAGCATTTT. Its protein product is CASSEMGGGQPQHF.

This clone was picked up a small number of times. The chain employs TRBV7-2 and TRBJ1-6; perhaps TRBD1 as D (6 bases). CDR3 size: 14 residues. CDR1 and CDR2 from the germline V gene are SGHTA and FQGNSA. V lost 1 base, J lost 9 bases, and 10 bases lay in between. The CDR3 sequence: CASSLVQGGSPLHF. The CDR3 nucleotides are TGTGCCAGCAGCTTAGTACAGGGCGGTTCACCCCTCCACTTT.

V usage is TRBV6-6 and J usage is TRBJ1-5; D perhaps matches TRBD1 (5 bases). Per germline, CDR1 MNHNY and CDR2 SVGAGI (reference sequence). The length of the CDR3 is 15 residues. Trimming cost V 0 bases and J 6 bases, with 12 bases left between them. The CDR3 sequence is CASSYSPGTSQPQHF. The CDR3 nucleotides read TGTGCCAGCAGTTACTCGCCAGGGACCAGTCAGCCCCAGCATTTT.

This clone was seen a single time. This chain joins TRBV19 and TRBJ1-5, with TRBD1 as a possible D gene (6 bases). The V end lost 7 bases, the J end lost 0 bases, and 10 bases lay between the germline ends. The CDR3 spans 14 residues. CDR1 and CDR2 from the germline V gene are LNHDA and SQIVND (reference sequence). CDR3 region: CASNDRNSNQPQHF. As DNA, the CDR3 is TGTGCCAGTAACGACAGGAATAGCAATCAGCCCCAGCATTTT.

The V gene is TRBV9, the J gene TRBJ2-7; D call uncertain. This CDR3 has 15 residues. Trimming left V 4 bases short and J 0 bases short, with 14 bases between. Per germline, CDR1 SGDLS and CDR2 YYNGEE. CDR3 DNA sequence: TGTGCCAGCAGCCCCGATCTGAGGAGCTCCTACGAGCAGTACTTC. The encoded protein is CASSPDLRSSYEQYF.

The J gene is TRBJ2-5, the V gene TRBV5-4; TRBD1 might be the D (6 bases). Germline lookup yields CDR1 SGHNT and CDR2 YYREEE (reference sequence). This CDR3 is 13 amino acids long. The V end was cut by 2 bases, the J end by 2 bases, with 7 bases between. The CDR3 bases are TGTGCCAGCAGCTTACAGGGACAAGAGACCCAGTACTTC. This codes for CASSLQGQETQYF.